The next 2 T cell receptor beta chains were all read from a single sample in a study of T cell repertoires in cytomegalovirus infection. TCRdb ran MiXCR on the reads and lists one entry per CDR3 protein. The sample records roughly 720,000 distinct CDR3 sequences, 35% being singletons. Material: PBMCs. These receptors were taken from a human donor in good health (CMV status not recorded). Some clones in this sample may be carry-over from other donors' samples.

This clonotype was counted between two and nine times. This sequence joins TRBV6-1 and TRBJ2-1, with D perhaps matching TRBD1 (6 bases). The V end lost 5 bases, the J end lost 2 bases, and 10 bases lay between the germline ends. CDR3 length equals 14 residues. Germline V gives CDR1 MNHNS, CDR2 SASEGT. CDR3 DNA: TGTGCCAGCAGTCGGACAGCCCCCTACAATGAGCAGTTCTTC. Protein: CASSRTAPYNEQFF.

This clonotype came up a few times. This chain links TRBV7-9 with TRBJ1-2, with D perhaps matching TRBD1 (5 bases). Germline CDR1 SEHNR, CDR2 FQNEAQ (reference sequence). CDR3 length: 15 amino acids. V lost 5 bases and J lost 8, with 21 bases in between. DNA for the CDR3: TGTGCCAGCAGCCCATCTGGGGGAGGGACCAGAGGCTACACCTTC. This encodes CASSPSGGGTRGYTF.